This entry concerns a single TCR beta chain. The method was immunoSEQ multiplex PCR; TCRdb's version includes in-frame clones alone and lacks a portion of them. The sample has approximately 110,000 clones; roughly nine tenths are singletons. The sample comes from a study of T cell responses to AZD1222 COVID-19 vaccine. This CDR3 comprises 14 residues. Germline CDR1 and CDR2: MNHEY and SMNVEV (reference sequence). V was trimmed by 6 bases and J by 1 base, leaving 12 bases between them. The sample here was peripheral blood, taken on day 0 of AZD1222 vaccination. The V call is TRBV27, the J call TRBJ1-2; tentatively, D is TRBD1 (6 bases). This receptor was obtained from an adult in good health. The CDR3 reads CASRRQDNNYGYTF. CDR3 sequence (DNA): TGTGCCAGCAGGCGACAGGACAATAACTATGGCTACACCTTC.